This TCR beta chain derives from a study of T cells in Graves' hyperthyroidism and ophthalmopathy. CDR3 length: 16 amino acids. V lost 0 bases and J 2 bases, leaving 13 bases between the germline ends. The germline V gene encodes CDR1 LNHNV and CDR2 YYDKDF (reference sequence). Amplified regions were TCR beta CDR3 sequences from RNA transcripts. The study used the HTBI primer set for a first-round RT-PCR of the TCR CDR3. TCRdb itself ran the multiplex PCR reads through MiXCR, one entry per CDR3 protein. Found here are some 510,000 distinct CDR3 sequences, more than 20% of them singletons; the top ten hold less than 30%. This clonotype has at least ten counts.

The chain carries TRBV15 and TRBJ1-1, with a tentative D call TRBD1 (5 bases). Sequenced input: blood. The sequence came from a man younger than 35 with Graves' hyperthyroidism. The CDR3 region has the DNA TGTGCCACCAGCAGAGAGTGGGGGAGGGCAAACACTGAAGCTTTCTTT. Its translation: CATSREWGRANTEAFF.